This TCR beta chain derives from a study of tissue T cells after allogeneic stem cell transplantation. About the study: Adult allogeneic hematopoietic cell transplant recipients with steroid-refractory graft-versus-host disease were prospectively enrolled for research autopsy. All graft-versus-host disease patients had gastrointestinal involvement and received several lines of directed therapy. Smaller viable blood or marrow samples skipped sorting for direct DNA extraction.

Germline V CDR1 and CDR2: SGHNT, YYREEE (reference sequence). The V and J ends lost 0 bases and 4 bases respectively, with 10 bases between them. CDR3 length equals 14 residues. The table came from immunoSEQ multiplex PCR; TCRdb's copy has only in-frame clones and leaves some out. The sample comprises about 43,000 clones, around 90% of which are singletons, and approximately 3.6% rests with the top ten. The sequence derives from a woman aged 35 to 69 who later had graft-versus-host disease after an allogeneic stem cell transplant. The material sequenced was blood, taken before transplantation. This chain uses TRBV5-4 with TRBJ1-2; D uncertain. The CDR3 DNA reads TGTGCCAGCAGCTTGGTAGGGATGGGCTATGGCTACACCTTC. Amino acid sequence: CASSLVGMGYGYTF.